The 15 T cell receptor beta chains given below trace back to one sample, sequenced in a study of blood T cell repertoires in COVID-19 (dated by TCRdb to between 2020 and 2021). The method behind the library was the immunoSEQ multiplex PCR assay. TCRdb retrieved this table from immuneACCESS and kept in-frame rearrangements only. Not all clones are present; in checked studies, unresolved V genes account for under half, and no reason is known for the remainder. Across this sample there are about 90,000 clones, with under 95% seen only once. 2% to 2.5% of the sample goes to the ten largest clones. Sequenced input: peripheral blood. All receptors come from a human donor with active COVID-19. The donor label of this sample is uncertain.

Here the CDR3 reads CASSYLSTGTYEQYF. The CDR3 bases are TGTGCCAGCAGTTACCTATCCACAGGTACCTACGAGCAGTACTTC. The V gene is TRBV6-6, the J gene TRBJ2-7; TRBD1 might be the D (5 bases). CDR3 length equals 15 residues. The germline CDR1 and CDR2 sequences are MNHNY and SVGAGI (reference sequence). V lost 2 bases to trimming and J lost 2 bases, with 13 bases between them.

The rearrangement joins TRBV12-3 or TRBV12-4 to TRBJ2-7; D remains ambiguous. CDR3 length equals 11 residues. V gave up 5 bases and J gave up 3 bases, with 5 bases separating them. The CDR3 spells CASSTVYEQYF. CDR3 DNA sequence: TGTGCCAGCAGTACAGTCTACGAGCAGTACTTC.

The chain recombines TRBV11-1 with TRBJ2-3; possibly TRBD1 for D (6 bases). Trimming pared 1 base from V and 4 bases from J, leaving 12 bases between. The CDR3 contains 15 residues. CDR1 SGHAT and CDR2 FQDESV come from the germline V gene (reference sequence). This CDR3 reads CASSLDGRGSDTQYF. Written as DNA, the CDR3 is TGTGCCAGCAGCTTAGACGGCAGGGGATCAGATACGCAGTATTTT.

Of note for this clone: The same CDR3 also results from other DNA sequences found in this sample. This sequence joins TRBV3-1 (or the pseudogene TRBV3-2) and TRBJ2-3; the match to TRBD2 covers 9 bases. Unmatched junction bases numbered 2, after V lost 0 bases and J lost 1 base. CDR1 and CDR2 from the germline V gene are LGHDT and YNNKEL (reference sequence). The CDR3 has 16 amino acids. The CDR3 nucleotides read TGTGCCAGCAGCCAAGACCGACTAGCGGGCACAGATACGCAGTATTTT. Protein sequence: CASSQDRLAGTDTQYF.

This clone occurred a few times. The chain links TRBV6-2 or TRBV6-3 to TRBJ1-2; 7 nucleotides agree with TRBD1. Germline CDR1 MNHEY, CDR2 SVGEGT. V dropped 6 bases and J dropped 4; count of bases not matched to a gene: 8. CDR3 length: 14 residues. The CDR3 nucleotides are TGTGCCAGCAGCCAAGGGACAGTCTCCTATGGCTACACCTTC. Its protein product is CASSQGTVSYGYTF.

V is TRBV5-6 and J is TRBJ2-3; 10 nucleotides align to TRBD1. After removal of 2 bases from V and 0 bases from J, the junction contained 3 bases not matched to a gene. The CDR3 length is 16 residues. CDR1 and CDR2 from the germline V gene are SGHDT and YYEEEE. The chain's CDR3 is CASSFWTGGSTDTQYF. The CDR3 coding sequence is TGTGCCAGCAGCTTTTGGACAGGGGGGAGCACAGATACGCAGTATTTT.

The chain is built from TRBV6-5 and TRBJ2-2; TRBD1 agrees at 7 bases. Germline-derived CDR1 and CDR2 are MNHEY and SVGAGI. The CDR3 length is 16 residues. V lost 3 bases to trimming and J lost 2 bases; unmatched junction nucleotides: 6. This CDR3 reads CASSYEGALNTGELFF. The CDR3 DNA follows: TGTGCCAGCAGTTATGAGGGGGCCCTTAACACCGGGGAGCTGTTTTTT.

This chain connects TRBV2 to TRBJ2-5; 8 bases map to TRBD2. The CDR3 is made up of 17 amino acids. The germline V gene encodes CDR1 SNHLY and CDR2 FYNNEI. Trimming removed 3 bases from V and 3 bases from J; junction bases left unmatched: 12. The CDR3 nucleotides are TGTGCCAGCAGTGACTCTTTACCGGGACTAGAAGAAGAGACCCAGTACTTC. Translated: CASSDSLPGLEEETQYF.

J is TRBJ1-5 and V is TRBV27, with D tentatively TRBD1 (5 bases). With 9 bases removed from V and 0 bases from J, the gap between germline ends came to 12 bases. CDR3 length: 14 amino acids. Germline CDR1 MNHEY, CDR2 SMNVEV (reference sequence). CDR3 sequence (DNA): TGTGCCAGTTCCCAGGGAATTAGCAATCAGCCCCAGCATTTT. Its translation: CASSQGISNQPQHF.

The genes are TRBV12-3 or TRBV12-4 and TRBJ1-3, with D hard to call. Deletions cut 1 base from V and 10 bases from J, with 8 bases between. The CDR3 totals 12 residues. CDR3: CASSLEPLTIYF. The CDR3 DNA follows: TGTGCCAGCAGTTTAGAGCCCCTTACCATATATTTT.

This rearrangement joins TRBV13 to TRBJ2-4; the match to TRBD1 covers 10 bases. CDR3 length: 15 amino acids. V shed 4 bases and J 6 bases; nucleotides not matched to a gene: 6. In germline, CDR1 is PRHDT, CDR2 FYEKMQ (reference sequence). For the CDR3, the DNA is TGTGCCAGCAGCTCGCTCCGGGACAGGGGAAACATTCAGTACTTC. This codes for CASSSLRDRGNIQYF.

The chain uses TRBV12-5 and TRBJ1-1; TRBD1 aligns across 8 bases. With 0 bases clipped from V and 2 bases from J, the junction kept 5 bases outside the gene matches. Per the germline V gene, CDR1 is LGHNT and CDR2 is FRNRAP. This CDR3 comprises 16 residues. The CDR3 DNA follows: TGTGCTAGTGGTTTGGTACTCTCAGGGGGCAACACTGAAGCTTTCTTT. Translated: CASGLVLSGGNTEAFF.

The rearrangement uses TRBV6-5 and TRBJ2-7, with 7 positions matching TRBD1. CDR3 length: 15 amino acids. Germline V gives CDR1 MNHEY, CDR2 SVGAGI. Trimming at V came to 6 bases and at J to 5 bases, leaving 13 bases not matched to a gene. CDR3 residues: CASSPRTGIPHEQYF. The CDR3 DNA follows: TGTGCCAGCAGCCCCCGGACAGGTATTCCCCACGAGCAGTACTTC.

This sequence joins TRBV24-1 and TRBJ1-2; possible D gene TRBD1, 6 bases. This CDR3 is built from 12 residues. CDR1 is KGHDR, CDR2 SFDVKD, per germline. V lost 4 bases, J lost 8 bases, and 10 bases lay in between. As DNA, the CDR3 is TGTGCCACCAGTGACAACAGGGACGGCTACACCTTC. This codes for CATSDNRDGYTF.

This rearrangement joins TRBV7-2 to TRBJ1-2; D is uncertain. The germline V and J ends were trimmed by 3 bases and 8 bases, with 16 bases remaining between them. The V gene's germline CDR1 is SGHTA and CDR2 FQGNSA. The CDR3 is 14 amino acids. The CDR3 DNA sequence: TGTGCCAGCAGCTTTGGCGGGGTCCTATTGGGCTACACCTTC. This translates into CASSFGGVLLGYTF.